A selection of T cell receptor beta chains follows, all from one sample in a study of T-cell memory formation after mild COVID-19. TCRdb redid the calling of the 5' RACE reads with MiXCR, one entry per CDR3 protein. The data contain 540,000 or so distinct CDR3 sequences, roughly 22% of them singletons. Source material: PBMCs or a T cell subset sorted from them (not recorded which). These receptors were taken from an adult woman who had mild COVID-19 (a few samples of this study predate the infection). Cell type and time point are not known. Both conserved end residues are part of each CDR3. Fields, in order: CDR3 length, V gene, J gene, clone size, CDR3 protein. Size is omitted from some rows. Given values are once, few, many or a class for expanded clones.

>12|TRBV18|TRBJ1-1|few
CASSPREGEAFF
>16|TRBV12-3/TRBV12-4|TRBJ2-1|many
CASSFPAGGLDNEQFF
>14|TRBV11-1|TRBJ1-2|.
CASSPRVASDGYTF
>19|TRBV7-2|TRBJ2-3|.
CASSSPLALMGGPISTQYF
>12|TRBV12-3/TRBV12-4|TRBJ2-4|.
CASTTAKNIQYF
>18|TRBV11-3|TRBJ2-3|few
CASSLAPGLAGFTDTQYF
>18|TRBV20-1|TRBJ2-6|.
CSAYRAGQGFSGANVLTF
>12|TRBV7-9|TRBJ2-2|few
CASSQVDGELFF
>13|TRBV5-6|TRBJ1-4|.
CASSHSSNEKLFF
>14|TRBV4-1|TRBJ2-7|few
CASSPRGSGGEQYF
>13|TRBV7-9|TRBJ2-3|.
CASSPAGPDTQYF
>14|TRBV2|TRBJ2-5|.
CASSLWSGGETQYF
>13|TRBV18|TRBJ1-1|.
CASAGQKNTEAFF
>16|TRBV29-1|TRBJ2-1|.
CSVEDPFVSSYNEQFF
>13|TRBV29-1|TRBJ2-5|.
CSADRSGAETQYF